The T cell receptor (beta chain) under discussion was sequenced for a study of blood T cell repertoires in COVID-19. Per the authors' pipeline: By means of reference gene primer amplification, nucleated cell counts were estimated. Repertoires were generated with immunoSEQ multiplex PCR, while TCRdb's copy carries only in-frame clones and drops some. V, J and clone size are those of that table, while D and trimming were read from the DNA. The sample contains around 180,000 clones, roughly 79% of which appear only once. This CDR3 is built from 15 residues. The germline V gene encodes CDR1 LGHNA and CDR2 YSLEER. Trimming stripped 2 bases from V and 5 bases from J, with 12 bases between.

The sequenced material came from peripheral blood. The chain is built from TRBV4-3 and TRBJ2-2, with D tentatively TRBD2 (5 bases). This clonotype was obtained from a man aged 55 to 70 with active or convalescent COVID-19. Written as DNA, the CDR3 is TGCGCCAGCAGCCAACGATCCGAGGGAACCGGGGAGCTGTTTTTT. It encodes CASSQRSEGTGELFF.